The 4 T cell receptor beta chains below come from one sample, sequenced in a study of cytomegalovirus exposure and HLA in healthy donors. The PCR employed 60 Vbeta primers together with 13 Jbeta primers. Assay: immunoSEQ multiplex PCR; the TCRdb copy retains only in-frame clones and omits some. This table holds under 250,000 clones, around 76% found once. Sequenced material: PBMCs. These receptors all come from a man aged 25-45 years in good health and CMV-seronegative.

The rearrangement joins TRBV19 to TRBJ2-7; 12 nucleotides match TRBD2. The CDR3 loop spans 14 amino acids. Germline V gives CDR1 LNHDA, CDR2 SQIVND (reference sequence). J gave up 3 bases and V 6 bases, and 3 bases lay outside the gene matches. CDR3 region: CASRRTSGNYEQYF. CDR3 sequence (DNA): TGTGCCAGTAGGCGGACTAGCGGGAACTACGAGCAGTACTTC.

This rearrangement joins TRBV2 to TRBJ2-1; TRBD2 matches at 8 bases. Looked up from germline, CDR1 is SNHLY and CDR2 is FYNNEI. V trimming: 8 bases; J trimming: 4 bases; junction bases outside the gene matches: 10. This CDR3 contains 15 residues. CDR3 protein: CASGLLAGPYNEQFF. Here the CDR3 DNA reads TGTGCCAGCGGACTCTTAGCGGGACCTTACAATGAGCAGTTCTTC.

As DNA, the CDR3 is TGTGCCAGTAGTGCCACGAGTGGGTTACGGCGGGCTTTCTTT. Protein product: CASSATSGLRRAFF. V and J are TRBV19 and TRBJ1-1; no clear D. Trimming removed 5 bases from V and 11 bases from J, with 21 bases in between. Germline V gene sequence: CDR1 LNHDA, CDR2 SQIVND (reference sequence). The CDR3 has 14 residues.

V and J are TRBV6-5 and TRBJ1-2; 7 bases are shared with TRBD1. CDR3 length: 16 residues. Per the germline V gene, CDR1 is MNHEY and CDR2 is SVGAGI. Unmatched junction bases numbered 7, after V lost 2 bases and J lost 1 base. CDR3 in amino acids: CASSYRKSGGNYGYTF. CDR3 DNA sequence: TGTGCCAGCAGTTACCGCAAGTCAGGGGGTAACTATGGCTACACCTTC.